The entry below describes one TCR beta chain. What it recognizes is unknown. With 5 bases clipped from V and 9 bases from J, the junction kept 8 bases outside the gene matches. Germline CDR1 is MGHRA and CDR2 is YSYEKL. The CDR3 extends over 15 amino acids. Only in-frame clones appear in the TCRdb table, and some are missing; sequencing was by immunoSEQ multiplex PCR. Of roughly 71,000 clones detected, 78% appear once; the ten largest clones hold around 7%. The sample belongs to a study of radiotherapy plus CTLA-4 blockade in lung cancer. General study findings and limits: Clones of tumor-derived TCRs expanded in blood after radiotherapy plus ipilimumab.

The TCR originated in a human donor with non-small cell lung cancer who had a complete response to radiotherapy plus ipilimumab. This specimen consisted of peripheral blood, obtained from a patient treated with radiotherapy plus ipilimumab. V gene TRBV4-1 combines with J gene TRBJ1-4; TRBD1 agrees at 11 bases. The CDR3 protein is CASSNRDRGDQKLFF. As DNA, the CDR3 is TGCGCCAGCAGCAACCGGGACAGGGGGGATCAAAAACTGTTTTTT.